The 17 T cell receptor beta chains given below trace back to one sample, sequenced in a study of shared clonotypes between healthy human individuals. Repertoires were generated with immunoSEQ multiplex PCR, while TCRdb's copy carries only in-frame clones and drops some. The sample has around 430,000 clones; more than 75% are singletons. The sample was PBMCs. These receptors were obtained from a woman aged 40 to 50 in good health. Some clones in this sample may be carry-over from other donors' samples.

This clone has only one observation. The rearrangement joins TRBV5-4 to TRBJ2-7, with TRBD2 matching 9 bases. The CDR3 covers 15 residues. Germline V lookup: CDR1 SGHNT, CDR2 YYREEE (reference sequence). V trimming: 0 bases; J trimming: 2 bases; junction bases outside the gene matches: 3. CDR3 sequence (DNA): TGTGCCAGCAGCTTGGAGAGCGGGAGGACCTACGAGCAGTACTTC. It is translated as CASSLESGRTYEQYF.

The count of this clone is one. The chain's CDR3 is CASSQTGSGELFF. The CDR3 DNA reads TGTGCCAGCAGCCAGACAGGGTCCGGGGAGCTGTTTTTT. This chain links TRBV14 with TRBJ2-2; TRBD1 agrees at 7 bases. The CDR3 runs to 13 residues. Germline CDR1 is SGHDN and CDR2 is FVKESK. The junction had 1 base not matched to a gene; V was cut back by 3 bases and J by 6 bases. Supplemented by reference TRBV14 and TRBJ2-2, the full variable domain reads EAGVTQFPSHSVIEKGQTVTLRCDPISGHDNLYWYRRVMGKEIKFLLHFVKESKQDESGMPNNRFLAERTGGTYSTLKVQPAELEDSGVYFCASSQTGSGELFFGEGSRLTVL.

This chain links TRBV9 with TRBJ2-5; TRBD1 matches 9 bases. Looked up from germline, CDR1 is SGDLS and CDR2 is YYNGEE. The J segment lost 4 bases and the V segment lost 3 bases, leaving 4 bases of the junction unmatched. There are 14 residues in the CDR3. CDR3 region: CASSAGQGRETQYF. The CDR3 DNA reads TGTGCCAGCAGCGCCGGACAGGGGAGAGAGACCCAGTACTTC.

The chain is built from TRBV27 and TRBJ2-7; 10 positions agree with TRBD2. Germline assignment: CDR1 MNHEY and CDR2 SMNVEV (reference sequence). V was pared by 0 bases and J by 6 bases, with 2 bases of the junction left unmatched. The length of the CDR3 is 14 residues. CDR3 protein: CASSLSSGRFEQYF. In nucleotides, the CDR3 is TGTGCCAGCAGTTTATCTAGCGGGAGGTTCGAGCAGTACTTC.

Only a few counts were recorded for this clone. This sequence joins TRBV28 and TRBJ2-1; 7 bases line up with TRBD1. Germline CDR1 is MDHEN and CDR2 is SYDVKM. The CDR3 loop spans 15 amino acids. The trim removed 5 bases at V and 2 bases at J, leaving 6 bases unmatched. The CDR3 region is CASSDTGEPYNEQFF. The CDR3 DNA reads as TGTGCCAGCAGTGATACAGGGGAACCCTACAATGAGCAGTTCTTC.

The gene calls are TRBV7-2 and TRBJ2-2; 11 nucleotides line up with TRBD2. The CDR3 sequence is 16 residues long. Germline lookup yields CDR1 SGHTA and CDR2 FQGNSA. The V and J ends lost 2 bases and 4 bases, in that order; junction bases with no gene match: 3. The CDR3: CASSLLLAGATGELFF. DNA for the CDR3: TGTGCCAGCAGCTTATTACTAGCGGGAGCCACCGGGGAGCTGTTTTTT.

V usage is TRBV30 and J usage is TRBJ2-5; possibly TRBD2 for D (5 bases). The germline gives CDR1 GTSNPN, CDR2 SVGIG (reference sequence). This CDR3 spans 12 amino acids. V was cut by 0 bases and J by 5 bases, with 7 bases left in between. The CDR3, as DNA: TGTGCCTGGAGTGTACGAGGGGAGACCCAGTACTTC. It translates to CAWSVRGETQYF.

This chain uses TRBV7-2 with TRBJ2-3; D uncertain. Germline-derived CDR1 and CDR2 are SGHTA and FQGNSA. V dropped 5 bases and J dropped 2 bases, with 14 bases sitting between them. The CDR3 contains 15 residues. This chain's CDR3 is CASSQAASHTDTQYF. The CDR3 DNA is TGTGCCAGCAGCCAAGCCGCCTCCCACACAGATACGCAGTATTTT.

The chain uses TRBV6-1 and TRBJ2-5; D is uncertain. The CDR3 contains 12 residues. With 0 bases removed from V and 2 bases from J, the gap between germline ends came to 1 base. Germline CDR1 is MNHNS and CDR2 is SASEGT. The chain's CDR3 is CASSEAQETQYF. In DNA, the CDR3 is TGTGCCAGCAGTGAAGCGCAAGAGACCCAGTACTTC.

This clone was found once. V is TRBV7-6 and J is TRBJ2-3; 10 bases are shared with TRBD2. Per the germline V gene, CDR1 is SGHVS and CDR2 is FNYEAQ. This CDR3 comprises 16 residues. V shed 4 bases and J 1 base; nucleotides not matched to a gene: 5. This chain's CDR3 is CASSSGGLAGTDTQYF. The CDR3 DNA follows: TGTGCCAGCAGCTCCGGAGGACTAGCGGGCACAGATACGCAGTATTTT.

The chain combines TRBV30 with TRBJ2-5; 9 positions agree with TRBD1. V was clipped by 1 base and J by 5 bases; unmatched bases: 5. Looked up from germline, CDR1 is GTSNPN and CDR2 is SVGIG (reference sequence). The length of the CDR3 is 14 residues. The CDR3 protein is CAWSATGGGETQYF. CDR3 sequence (DNA): TGTGCCTGGAGTGCGACAGGGGGTGGGGAGACCCAGTACTTC.

The genes are TRBV4-3 and TRBJ2-3; weak D call: TRBD2 (5 bases). V was trimmed by 3 bases and J by 3 bases, leaving 13 bases between them. This CDR3 is 15 amino acids long. Germline V gene data show CDR1 as LGHNA and CDR2 as YSLEER. CDR3 nucleotide sequence: TGCGCCAGCAGCCACCGGGATTTAACAACAGATACGCAGTATTTT. Amino acid sequence: CASSHRDLTTDTQYF.

The V call is TRBV9, the J call TRBJ2-7, with D possibly TRBD2 on 6 matching bases. The CDR3 runs to 15 residues. V gave up 4 bases and J gave up 3 bases, with 17 bases separating them. The V gene's germline CDR1 is SGDLS and CDR2 YYNGEE. CDR3 protein: CASSPHLARNYEQYF. The CDR3 DNA reads TGTGCCAGCAGCCCTCATCTAGCGAGAAACTACGAGCAGTACTTC.

The chain combines TRBV5-4 with TRBJ2-1; D may be TRBD2 (5 bases). The CDR3 is made up of 14 amino acids. The V end was cut by 1 base, the J end by 13 bases, with 18 bases between. The germline gives CDR1 SGHNT, CDR2 YYREEE (reference sequence). Here the CDR3 reads CASSLFGSVLSQFF. In DNA form, the CDR3 reads TGTGCCAGCAGCTTGTTTGGTAGCGTGCTCTCCCAGTTCTTC.

V is TRBV6-6 and J is TRBJ2-1; D is undetermined. Trimming cost V 2 bases and J 4 bases, with 6 bases left between them. The CDR3 spans 13 residues. Germline CDR1 MNHNY, CDR2 SVGAGI (reference sequence). CDR3: CASSYDLYNEQFF. In nucleotides, the CDR3 is TGTGCCAGCAGTTACGATCTGTACAATGAGCAGTTCTTC.

The chain uses TRBV28 and TRBJ1-1; 8 nucleotides align to TRBD1. V gave up 7 bases and J gave up 11 bases; unmatched junction bases: 9. Germline loops: CDR1 MDHEN, CDR2 SYDVKM. The CDR3 has 12 residues. The CDR3 loop reads CASIADRGVAFF. The CDR3 coding sequence is TGTGCCAGCATTGCCGACAGGGGAGTCGCTTTCTTT.

The chain is built from TRBV29-1 and TRBJ2-2; D is uncertain. This CDR3 region has 14 residues. CDR1 is SQVTM, CDR2 ANQGSEA, per germline. Trimming took 3 bases from V and 4 from J, leaving 12 bases between them. The CDR3 loop reads CSVELGWATGELFF. CDR3 DNA sequence: TGCAGCGTTGAGTTAGGGTGGGCCACCGGGGAGCTGTTTTTT.